Shown below are 5 T cell receptor beta chains from a single sample sequenced in a study of T cell changes during pregnancy in multiple sclerosis. Clones were sequenced by immunoSEQ multiplex PCR, and TCRdb holds only the in-frame ones, with some missing. This sample yields more than 55,000 clones, of which roughly 90% are seen a single time; roughly 1.8% belongs to the top ten. Source: peripheral blood, taken after pregnancy. The receptors stem from a female donor with multiple sclerosis, enrolled in a pregnancy study.

This clone was found once. This chain uses TRBV11-2 with TRBJ2-3; 12 bases line up with TRBD2. The CDR3 has 14 residues. Looked up from germline, CDR1 is SGHAT and CDR2 is FQNNGV. J lost 9 bases, V lost 5 bases, and 6 bases had no gene match. The DNA of the CDR3 is TGTGCCAGCAGCCTACTAGCGGGGGGACGCACGCAGTATTTT. Amino acid sequence: CASSLLAGGRTQYF.

V and J are TRBV5-1 and TRBJ2-1; D unclear. The V and J ends lost 0 bases and 14 bases respectively, with 12 bases between them. CDR1 SGHRS and CDR2 YFSETQ come from the germline V gene. The CDR3 extends over 12 amino acids. CDR3 loop: CASSLGSEEEFF. CDR3 coding DNA: TGCGCCAGCAGCTTGGGGTCAGAAGAGGAGTTCTTC.

The V gene is TRBV14, the J gene TRBJ2-7; 11 nucleotides align to TRBD2. This CDR3 has 15 amino acids. Germline CDR1 SGHDN, CDR2 FVKESK. The V gene end was trimmed by 1 base and the J gene end by 3 bases; junction bases not matched to a gene: 2. DNA of the CDR3: TGTGCCAGCAGCCAAGGGCTAGCGGGGGGCTACGAGCAGTACTTC. It specifies CASSQGLAGGYEQYF.

This clone was counted a single time. The chain recombines TRBV4-3 with TRBJ2-1; the D gene is possibly TRBD2 (5 bases). The CDR3 has 17 residues. Trimming removed 0 bases at V and 6 bases at J, with 18 bases between. The V gene's germline CDR1 is LGHNA and CDR2 YSLEER. The CDR3 reads CASSQDFGGGILNEQFF. CDR3 DNA: TGCGCCAGCAGCCAAGATTTCGGAGGAGGTATACTCAATGAGCAGTTCTTC.

The J gene is TRBJ2-1, the V gene TRBV27; 9 positions agree with TRBD2. CDR3 length: 17 residues. V lost 3 bases to trimming and J lost 7 bases; unmatched junction nucleotides: 13. The germline gives CDR1 MNHEY, CDR2 SMNVEV (reference sequence). The CDR3 nucleotides read TGTGCCAGCAGTTTCGGTAGCGGGGGTCCCGGGGGGAATGAGCAGTTCTTC. Amino acid sequence: CASSFGSGGPGGNEQFF.